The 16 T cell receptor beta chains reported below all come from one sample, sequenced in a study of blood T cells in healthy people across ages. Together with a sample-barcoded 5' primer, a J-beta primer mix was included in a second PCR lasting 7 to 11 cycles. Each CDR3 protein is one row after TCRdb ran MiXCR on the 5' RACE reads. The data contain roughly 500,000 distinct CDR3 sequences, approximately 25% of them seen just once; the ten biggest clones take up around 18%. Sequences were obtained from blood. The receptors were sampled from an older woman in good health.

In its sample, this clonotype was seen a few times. DNA of the CDR3: TGTGCCAGCAGTGAACAGGACCTCCGTGGTATACTGTTTTTT. It specifies CASSEQDLRGILFF. This chain joins TRBV2 and TRBJ1-4; D gene uncertain. The V end was cut by 2 bases, the J end by 13 bases, with 17 bases between. CDR3 length: 14 amino acids. Germline V gene sequence: CDR1 SNHLY, CDR2 FYNNEI. The whole variable domain, filled in from reference TRBV2 and TRBJ1-4, reads EPEVTQTPSHQVTQMGQEVILRCVPISNHLYFYWYRQILGQKVEFLVSFYNNEISEKSEIFDDQFSVERPDGSNFTLKIRSTKLEDSAMYFCASSEQDLRGILFFGSGTQLSVL.

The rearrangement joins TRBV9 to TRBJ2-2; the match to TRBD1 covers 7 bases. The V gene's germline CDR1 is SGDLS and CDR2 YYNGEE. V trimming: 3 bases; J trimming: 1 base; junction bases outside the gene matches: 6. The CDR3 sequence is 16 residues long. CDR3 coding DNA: TGTGCCAGCAGCGACAACCGGGACAGGAACACCGGGGAGCTGTTTTTT. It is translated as CASSDNRDRNTGELFF.

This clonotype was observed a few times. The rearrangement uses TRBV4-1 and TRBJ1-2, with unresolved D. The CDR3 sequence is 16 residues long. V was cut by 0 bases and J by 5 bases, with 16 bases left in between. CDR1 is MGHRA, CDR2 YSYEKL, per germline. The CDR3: CASSQDLTPEVYGYTF. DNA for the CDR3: TGCGCCAGCAGCCAAGATCTGACACCAGAAGTTTATGGCTACACCTTC.

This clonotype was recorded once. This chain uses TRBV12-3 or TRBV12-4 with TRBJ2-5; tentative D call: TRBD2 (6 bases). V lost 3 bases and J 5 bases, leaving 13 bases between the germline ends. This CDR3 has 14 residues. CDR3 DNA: TGTGCCAGCAGTTTTCTTTTGGGAGGCGAGACCCAGTACTTC. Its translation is CASSFLLGGETQYF.

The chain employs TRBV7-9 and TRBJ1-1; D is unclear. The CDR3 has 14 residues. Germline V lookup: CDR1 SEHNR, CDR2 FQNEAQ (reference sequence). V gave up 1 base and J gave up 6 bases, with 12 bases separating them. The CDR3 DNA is TGTGCCAGCAGCTTAGGGGTAGGGATCGCTGAAGCTTTCTTT. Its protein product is CASSLGVGIAEAFF.

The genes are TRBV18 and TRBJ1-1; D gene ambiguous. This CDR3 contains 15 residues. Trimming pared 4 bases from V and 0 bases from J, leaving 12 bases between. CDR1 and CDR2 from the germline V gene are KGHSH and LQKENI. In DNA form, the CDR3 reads TGTGCCAGCTCACTCACACCGGGCTTGAACACTGAAGCTTTCTTT. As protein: CASSLTPGLNTEAFF.

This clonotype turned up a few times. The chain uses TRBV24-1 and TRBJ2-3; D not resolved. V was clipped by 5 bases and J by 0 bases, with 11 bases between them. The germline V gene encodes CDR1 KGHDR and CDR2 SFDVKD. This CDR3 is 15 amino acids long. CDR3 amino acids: CATSGQTDSTDTQYF. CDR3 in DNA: TGTGCCACCAGTGGTCAAACGGATAGCACAGATACGCAGTATTTT.

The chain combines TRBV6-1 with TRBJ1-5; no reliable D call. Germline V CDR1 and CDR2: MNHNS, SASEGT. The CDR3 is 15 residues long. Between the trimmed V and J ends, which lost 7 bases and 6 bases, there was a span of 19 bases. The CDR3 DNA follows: TGTGCCAGCACTACTGACCGAGTCGGAGGTCAGCCCCAGCATTTT. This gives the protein CASTTDRVGGQPQHF.

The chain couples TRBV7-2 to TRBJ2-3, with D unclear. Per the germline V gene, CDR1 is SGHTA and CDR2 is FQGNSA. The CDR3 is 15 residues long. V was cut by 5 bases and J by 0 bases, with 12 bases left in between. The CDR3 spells CASSPFGISTDTQYF. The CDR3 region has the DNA TGTGCCAGCAGCCCTTTTGGAATTAGCACAGATACGCAGTATTTT.

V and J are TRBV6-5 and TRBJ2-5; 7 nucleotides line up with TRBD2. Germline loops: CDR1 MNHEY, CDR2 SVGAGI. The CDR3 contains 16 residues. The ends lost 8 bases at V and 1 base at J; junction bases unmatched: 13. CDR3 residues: CASRSITGTTQETQYF. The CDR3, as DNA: TGTGCCAGCCGTTCCATTACCGGGACTACCCAAGAGACCCAGTACTTC.

CDR3 coding DNA: TGTGCCAGCAGCCCGCGCCCTGGACAGGTTGGGGACAATGAGCAGTTCTTC. This gives the protein CASSPRPGQVGDNEQFF. The V call is TRBV4-2, the J call TRBJ2-1; 7 bases map to TRBD1. Germline V lookup: CDR1 LGHNA, CDR2 YNFKEQ. The CDR3 loop spans 17 amino acids. Unmatched junction bases numbered 14, after V lost 4 bases and J lost 5 bases.

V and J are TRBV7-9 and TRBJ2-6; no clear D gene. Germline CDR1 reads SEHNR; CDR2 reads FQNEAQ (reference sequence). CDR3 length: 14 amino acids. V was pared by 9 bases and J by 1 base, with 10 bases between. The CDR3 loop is CASRVGSGANVLTF. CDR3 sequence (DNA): TGTGCCAGTAGAGTGGGGTCTGGGGCCAACGTCCTGACTTTC.

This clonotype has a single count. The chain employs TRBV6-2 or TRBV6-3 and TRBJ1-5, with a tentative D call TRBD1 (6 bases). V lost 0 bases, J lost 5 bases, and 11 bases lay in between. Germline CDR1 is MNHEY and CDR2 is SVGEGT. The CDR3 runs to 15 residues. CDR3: CASSYSNRADQPQHF. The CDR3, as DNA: TGTGCCAGCAGTTACTCGAACAGGGCTGATCAGCCCCAGCATTTT.

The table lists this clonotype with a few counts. CDR3 sequence reads: CASSYTGGKDEQYF. The CDR3 bases are TGTGCCAGCAGTTATACAGGGGGTAAGGACGAGCAGTACTTC. The chain combines TRBV6-6 with TRBJ2-7, with 8 nucleotides matching TRBD1. Per germline, CDR1 MNHNY and CDR2 SVGAGI (reference sequence). The trim removed 3 bases at V and 5 bases at J, leaving 6 bases unmatched. This CDR3 has 14 residues.

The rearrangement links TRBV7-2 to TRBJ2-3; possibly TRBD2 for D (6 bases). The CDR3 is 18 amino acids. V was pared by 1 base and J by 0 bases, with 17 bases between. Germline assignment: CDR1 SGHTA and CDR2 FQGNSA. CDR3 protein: CASSLVTGEHRSTDTQYF. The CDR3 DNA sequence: TGTGCCAGCAGCTTAGTAACGGGGGAGCATAGGAGCACAGATACGCAGTATTTT. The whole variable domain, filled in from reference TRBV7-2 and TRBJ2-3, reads GAGVSQSPSNKVTEKGKDVELRCDPISGHTALYWYRQSLGQGLEFLIYFQGNSAPDKSGLPSDRFSAERTGGSVSTLTIQRTQQEDSAVYLCASSLVTGEHRSTDTQYFGPGTRLTVL.

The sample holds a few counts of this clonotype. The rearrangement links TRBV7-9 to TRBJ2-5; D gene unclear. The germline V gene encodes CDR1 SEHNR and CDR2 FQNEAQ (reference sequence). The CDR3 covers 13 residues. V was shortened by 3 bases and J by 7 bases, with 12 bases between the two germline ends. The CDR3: CASSFVGEGTQYF. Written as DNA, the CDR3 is TGTGCCAGCAGCTTTGTTGGGGAAGGGACCCAGTACTTC.